Listed below are T cell receptor beta chains from one sample, sequenced in a study of blood T cell repertoires in COVID-19. The table came from immunoSEQ multiplex PCR; TCRdb's copy has only in-frame clones and leaves some out. The sample includes approximately 110,000 clones, around 85% of them seen just once. The specimen was peripheral blood. All receptors derive from an older woman with COVID-19, enrolled during active disease. Each CDR3 is given with its conserved first and last residue. Each record gives: clone size, D gene, J gene, CDR3 length, V gene, CDR3 protein, CDR3 DNA. A D gene is named only where the DNA matches it firmly. For some rows the clone size is stated as once, few or many, or as a class when expanded; others skip it.

NA | NA | TRBJ1-5 | 14 | TRBV19 | CASRHLVENQPQHF | TGTGCCAGTAGACATTTGGTGGAGAATCAGCCCCAGCATTTT
NA | TRBD1 | TRBJ1-1 | 15 | TRBV9 | CASSVVPDRGTEAFF | TGTGCCAGCAGCGTAGTTCCGGACAGGGGCACTGAAGCTTTCTTT
NA | NA | TRBJ2-7 | 15 | TRBV4-2 | CASSQEYGHFYEQYF | TGTGCCAGCAGCCAAGAATACGGACATTTCTACGAGCAGTACTTC
NA | TRBD1 | TRBJ1-1 | 15 | TRBV2 | CASFFGGQTYTEAFF | TGTGCCAGCTTTTTTGGGGGACAGACCTACACTGAAGCTTTCTTT
NA | TRBD1 | TRBJ1-5 | 16 | TRBV28 | CASSLAGQYSNQPQHF | TGTGCCAGCAGTTTAGCGGGACAGTATAGCAATCAGCCCCAGCATTTT
NA | NA | TRBJ2-7 | 15 | TRBV5-6 | CASSFKQGFPYEQYF | TGTGCCAGCAGCTTTAAGCAGGGCTTCCCCTACGAGCAGTACTTC
NA | NA | TRBJ2-5 | 13 | TRBV7-2 | CASSRGQRETQYF | TGTGCCAGCAGCAGAGGGCAGCGGGAGACCCAGTACTTC
NA | TRBD2 | TRBJ2-3 | 16 | TRBV28 | CASSLGLADSTDTQYF | TGTGCCAGCAGTTTGGGACTAGCGGATAGCACAGATACGCAGTATTTT
NA | TRBD1 | TRBJ1-1 | 16 | TRBV4-3 | CASSQDRQGWLTEAFF | TGCGCCAGCAGCCAAGATAGACAGGGATGGTTAACTGAAGCTTTCTTT
NA | NA | TRBJ1-6 | 18 | TRBV18 | CASSPTSSDSSYNSPLHF | TGTGCCAGCTCACCGACTAGTTCCGATAGCTCCTATAATTCACCCCTCCACTTT
NA | TRBD2 | TRBJ2-2 | 17 | TRBV7-9 | CASSLAASGGDTGELFF | TGTGCCAGCAGCTTAGCGGCTAGCGGGGGAGATACCGGGGAGCTGTTTTTT
NA | NA | TRBJ1-6 | 12 | TRBV2 | CASSNRDSPLHF | TGTGCCAGCAGTAACAGGGACTCACCCCTCCACTTT
NA | NA | TRBJ1-2 | 14 | TRBV5-1 | CASSLGTGSTGYTF | TGCGCCAGCAGCTTGGGTACAGGGAGTACTGGCTACACCTTC
once | NA | TRBJ1-1 | 12 | TRBV5-1 | CASSLQNTEAFF | TGCGCCAGCAGCTTACAGAACACTGAAGCTTTCTTT
NA | TRBD2 | TRBJ2-7 | 12 | TRBV7-3 | CASSFSGREQYF | TGTGCCAGCAGCTTTTCCGGGAGGGAGCAGTACTTC
NA | NA | TRBJ1-1 | 17 | TRBV11-2 | CASSIARQDGRSTEAFF | TGTGCCAGCAGCATAGCCCGACAGGACGGGCGTAGCACTGAAGCTTTCTTT
NA | TRBD1 | TRBJ1-4 | 15 | TRBV24-1 | CATLYPTGRNEKLFF | TGTGCCACCTTGTATCCGACAGGGAGGAATGAAAAACTGTTTTTT
NA | TRBD1 | TRBJ1-6 | 15 | TRBV6-5 | CASSYVGTANSPLHF | TGTGCCAGCAGTTATGTTGGGACAGCGAATTCACCCCTCCACTTT
once | TRBD1 | TRBJ1-1 | 15 | TRBV30 | CAWKRRTGGLGEAFF | TGTGCCTGGAAAAGGAGGACAGGGGGCCTCGGTGAAGCTTTCTTT
NA | NA | TRBJ2-7 | 15 | TRBV19 | CASRRMAGQNYEQYF | TGTGCCAGTAGGCGAATGGCGGGTCAAAACTACGAGCAGTACTTC
NA | NA | TRBJ1-2 | 14 | TRBV18 | CASSPPNPPLGYTF | TGTGCCAGCTCACCACCCAATCCCCCCCTAGGCTACACCTTC
NA | NA | TRBJ1-1 | 13 | TRBV6-5 | CASTRTMNTEAFF | TGTGCCAGCACGCGCACGATGAACACTGAAGCTTTCTTT
once | TRBD2 | TRBJ2-1 | 15 | TRBV19 | CASSLTSGGANEQFF | TGTGCCAGTAGTCTGACTAGCGGGGGGGCCAATGAGCAGTTCTTC
NA | TRBD2 | TRBJ2-3 | 16 | TRBV5-1 | CASSYVSGGRADTQYF | TGCGCCAGCAGTTACGTTAGCGGGGGCCGGGCAGATACGCAGTATTTT
NA | TRBD1 | TRBJ2-5 | 14 | TRBV2 | CASIPDRVQETQYF | TGTGCCAGCATACCAGACAGGGTTCAAGAGACCCAGTACTTC
NA | TRBD1 | TRBJ2-2 | 15 | TRBV7-9 | CASSTGQGESGELFF | TGTGCCAGCAGCACAGGACAGGGGGAGAGCGGGGAGCTGTTTTTT
NA | TRBD1 | TRBJ1-2 | 17 | TRBV29-1 | CSVDMPETGGKGYGYTF | TGCAGCGTCGATATGCCTGAGACAGGGGGAAAGGGCTATGGCTACACCTTC
NA | NA | TRBJ2-1 | 12 | TRBV29-1 | CSVGLRYNEQFF | TGCAGCGTCGGACTCCGCTACAATGAGCAGTTCTTC
NA | NA | TRBJ2-1 | 14 | TRBV9 | CASSVGTIFDEQFF | TGTGCCAGCAGCGTCGGGACAATCTTCGATGAGCAGTTCTTC
NA | NA | TRBJ2-1 | 15 | TRBV5-6 | CASSLGGGDYNEQFF | TGTGCCAGCAGCTTGGGCGGCGGGGACTACAATGAGCAGTTCTTC
few | NA | TRBJ1-1 | 14 | TRBV6-2/TRBV6-3 | CASSLGGGRTEAFF | TGTGCCAGCAGCCTCGGGGGGGGGCGCACTGAAGCTTTCTTT
NA | TRBD1 | TRBJ1-6 | 15 | TRBV11-2 | CASSLDRRGRGPLHF | TGTGCCAGCAGCTTAGATAGGAGGGGGCGCGGACCCCTCCACTTT
NA | TRBD1 | TRBJ2-3 | 18 | TRBV24-1 | CATSETGQPGVSTDTQYF | TGTGCCACCAGTGAAACGGGACAGCCAGGGGTGAGCACAGATACGCAGTATTTT